The text below deals with one TCR beta chain. Its target is unknown. Other nucleotide sequences in the sample specify the same CDR3. These data originate in a study of shared clonotypes between healthy human individuals. The wider study: Donors were a couple of women and a few men aged 18 to 49.

Study conclusions and caveats: Investigators collected only blood, and repertoires in tissues likely differ.

Sequencing used immunoSEQ multiplex PCR; TCRdb keeps in-frame clones, though not all of them. The sample lists about 2.4 million clones, 80% to 95% occurring once. The V gene lost 2 bases and the J gene lost 4 bases, with 5 bases spanning the gap. The CDR3 sequence is 11 residues long. Germline values: CDR1 DFQATT, CDR2 SNEGSKA (reference sequence). The source is a young man in good health. Some clones in this sample may be carry-over from other donors' samples. Sequencing input: naive CD4+ T cells from PBMCs. As to subset: CD45RA+ positively selected. The chain couples TRBV20-1 to TRBJ2-5; D is unclear. CDR3 sequence: CSARRLETQYF. The CDR3 nucleotides read TGCAGTGCTAGACGGTTAGAGACCCAGTACTTC.